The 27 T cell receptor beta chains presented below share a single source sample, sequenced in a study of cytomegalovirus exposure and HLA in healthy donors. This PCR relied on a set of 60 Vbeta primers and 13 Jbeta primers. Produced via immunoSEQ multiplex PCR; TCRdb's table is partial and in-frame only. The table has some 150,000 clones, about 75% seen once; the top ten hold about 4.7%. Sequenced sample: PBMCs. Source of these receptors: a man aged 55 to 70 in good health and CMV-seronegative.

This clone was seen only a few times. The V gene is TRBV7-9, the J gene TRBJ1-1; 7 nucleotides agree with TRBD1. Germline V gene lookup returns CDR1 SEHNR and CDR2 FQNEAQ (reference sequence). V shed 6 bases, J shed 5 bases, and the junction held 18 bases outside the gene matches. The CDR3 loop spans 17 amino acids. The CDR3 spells CASSHSRGGASGTEAFF. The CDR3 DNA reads TGTGCCAGCAGTCACAGCAGAGGGGGCGCGAGTGGGACTGAAGCTTTCTTT. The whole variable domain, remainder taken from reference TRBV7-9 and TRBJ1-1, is DTGVSQNPRHKITKRGQNVTFRCDPISEHNRLYWYRQTLGQGPEFLTYFQNEAQLEKSRLLSDRFSAERPKGSFSTLEIQRTEQGDSAMYLCASSHSRGGASGTEAFFGQGTRLTVV.

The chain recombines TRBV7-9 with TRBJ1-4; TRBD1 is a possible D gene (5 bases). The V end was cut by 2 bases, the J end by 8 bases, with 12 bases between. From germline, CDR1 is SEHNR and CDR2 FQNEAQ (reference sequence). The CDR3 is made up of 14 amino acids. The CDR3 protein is CASSLTGDGEKLFF. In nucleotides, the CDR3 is TGTGCCAGCAGCTTAACGGGGGACGGCGAAAAACTGTTTTTT.

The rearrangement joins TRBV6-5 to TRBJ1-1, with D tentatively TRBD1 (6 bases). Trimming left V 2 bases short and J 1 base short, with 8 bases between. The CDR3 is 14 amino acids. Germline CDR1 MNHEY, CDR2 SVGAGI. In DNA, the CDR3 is TGTGCCAGCAGTTACGCAGGGGCGAACACTGAAGCTTTCTTT. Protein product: CASSYAGANTEAFF.

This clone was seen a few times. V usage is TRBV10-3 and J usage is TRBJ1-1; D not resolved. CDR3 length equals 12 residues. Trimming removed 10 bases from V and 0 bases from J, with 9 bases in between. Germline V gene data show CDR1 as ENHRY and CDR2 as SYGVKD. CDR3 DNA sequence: TGTGCCACCACCGGGATGAACACTGAAGCTTTCTTT. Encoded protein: CATTGMNTEAFF.

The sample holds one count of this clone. The CDR3 DNA reads as TGTGCCAGCAGCTTTCAAACGGGAGGGCCTCACACCGGGGAGCTGTTTTTT. Its protein product is CASSFQTGGPHTGELFF. The chain has TRBV7-2 and TRBJ2-2, with 8 bases aligning to TRBD2. The CDR3 has 17 residues. J lost 3 bases, V lost 3 bases, and 9 bases had no gene match. Germline loops: CDR1 SGHTA, CDR2 FQGNSA.

The CDR3 DNA is TGTGCCAGCAGCTCCCTCCCTGGCCCCTACAATGAGCAGTTCTTC. Translating it yields CASSSLPGPYNEQFF. The chain has TRBV7-2 and TRBJ2-1, with D unclear. CDR3 size: 15 residues. Trimming took off 4 bases at V and 2 bases at J, with 12 bases between the two ends. Germline assignment: CDR1 SGHTA and CDR2 FQGNSA. Based on the CDR3 plus reference TRBV7-2 and TRBJ2-1, the full variable domain is GAGVSQSPSNKVTEKGKDVELRCDPISGHTALYWYRQSLGQGLEFLIYFQGNSAPDKSGLPSDRFSAERTGGSVSTLTIQRTQQEDSAVYLCASSSLPGPYNEQFFGPGTRLTVL.

In nucleotides, the CDR3 is TGTGCCAGCAGCCCACCCGGACAGGGCAACACTGAAGCTTTCTTT. Its translation: CASSPPGQGNTEAFF. The V gene is TRBV7-2, the J gene TRBJ1-1; TRBD1 aligns across 8 bases. V shed 5 bases and J 2 bases; nucleotides not matched to a gene: 7. CDR3 length equals 15 residues. Germline values: CDR1 SGHTA, CDR2 FQGNSA.

The CDR3, as DNA: TGCGCCTGCGGAGGAACCGGGACAGTTGAAGAGACCCAGTACTTC. Translation gives CACGGTGTVEETQYF. The V call is TRBV5-1, the J call TRBJ2-5; TRBD1 aligns across 7 bases. CDR3 length: 15 amino acids. With 10 bases clipped from V and 3 bases from J, the junction kept 15 bases outside the gene matches. Looked up from germline, CDR1 is SGHRS and CDR2 is YFSETQ.

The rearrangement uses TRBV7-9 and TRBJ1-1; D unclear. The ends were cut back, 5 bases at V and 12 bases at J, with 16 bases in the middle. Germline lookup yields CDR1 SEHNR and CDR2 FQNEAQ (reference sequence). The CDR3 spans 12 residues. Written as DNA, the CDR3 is TGTGCCAGCAGCCCATCATCCGGGAAGTCTTTCTTT. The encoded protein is CASSPSSGKSFF.

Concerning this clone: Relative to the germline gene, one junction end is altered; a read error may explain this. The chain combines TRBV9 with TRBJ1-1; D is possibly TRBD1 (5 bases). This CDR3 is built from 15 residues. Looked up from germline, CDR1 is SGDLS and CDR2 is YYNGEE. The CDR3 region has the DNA TGTGCCAGCAGCAACAACCCGTCCGGGGAGGGAGGGGAGATCTTT. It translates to CASSNNPSGEGGEIF.

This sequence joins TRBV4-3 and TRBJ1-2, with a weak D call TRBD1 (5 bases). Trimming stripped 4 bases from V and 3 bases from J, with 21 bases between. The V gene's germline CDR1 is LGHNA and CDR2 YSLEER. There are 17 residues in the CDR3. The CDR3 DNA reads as TGCGCCAGCAGCCCCAACCCCCGACAGACAGTAGACTATGGCTACACCTTC. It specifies CASSPNPRQTVDYGYTF.

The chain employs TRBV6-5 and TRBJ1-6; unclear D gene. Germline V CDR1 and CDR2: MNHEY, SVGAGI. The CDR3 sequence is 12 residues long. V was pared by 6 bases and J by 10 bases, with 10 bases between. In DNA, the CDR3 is TGTGCCAGCAGCGCCTTGGGCTCACCCCTCCACTTT. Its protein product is CASSALGSPLHF.

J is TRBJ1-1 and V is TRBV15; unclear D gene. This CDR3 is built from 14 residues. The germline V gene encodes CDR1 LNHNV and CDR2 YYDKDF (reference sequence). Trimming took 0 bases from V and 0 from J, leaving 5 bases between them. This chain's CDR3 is CATSRDRLNTEAFF. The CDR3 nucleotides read TGTGCCACCAGCAGAGACAGGTTGAACACTGAAGCTTTCTTT.

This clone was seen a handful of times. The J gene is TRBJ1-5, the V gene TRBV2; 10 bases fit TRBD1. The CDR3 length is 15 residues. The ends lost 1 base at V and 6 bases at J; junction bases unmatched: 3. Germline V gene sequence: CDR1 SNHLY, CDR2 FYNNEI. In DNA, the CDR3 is TGTGCCAGCAGTGAAGGACAGGGGGCACTTCAGCCCCAGCATTTT. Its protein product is CASSEGQGALQPQHF.

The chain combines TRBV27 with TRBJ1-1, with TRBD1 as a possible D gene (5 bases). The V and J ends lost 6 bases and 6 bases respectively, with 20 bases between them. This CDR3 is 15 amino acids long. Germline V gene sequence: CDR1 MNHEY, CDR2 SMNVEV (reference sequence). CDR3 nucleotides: TGTGCCAGCAGCCCAGCCTGGGGGGGAGGCTCTGAAGCTTTCTTT. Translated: CASSPAWGGGSEAFF.

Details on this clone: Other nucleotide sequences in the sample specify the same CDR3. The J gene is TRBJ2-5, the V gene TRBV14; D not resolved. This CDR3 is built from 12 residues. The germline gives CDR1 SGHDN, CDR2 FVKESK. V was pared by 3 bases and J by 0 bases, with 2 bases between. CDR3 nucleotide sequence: TGTGCCAGCAGCCACAACCAAGAGACCCAGTACTTC. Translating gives CASSHNQETQYF.

The CDR3 sequence is CASSQDNPGTGYQPQHF. CDR3 in DNA: TGCGCCAGCAGCCAAGATAACCCCGGGACAGGGTATCAGCCCCAGCATTTT. V gene TRBV4-1 combines with J gene TRBJ1-5, with TRBD1 matching 9 bases. The CDR3 totals 17 residues. After removal of 0 bases from V and 5 bases from J, the junction contained 8 bases not matched to a gene. In germline, CDR1 is MGHRA, CDR2 YSYEKL.

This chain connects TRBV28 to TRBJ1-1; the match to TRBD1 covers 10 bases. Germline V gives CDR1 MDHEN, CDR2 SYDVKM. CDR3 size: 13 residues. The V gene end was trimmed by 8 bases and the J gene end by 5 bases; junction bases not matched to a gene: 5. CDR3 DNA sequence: TGTGCCAGCGGGACAGGGGAATCGACTGAAGCTTTCTTT. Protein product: CASGTGESTEAFF.

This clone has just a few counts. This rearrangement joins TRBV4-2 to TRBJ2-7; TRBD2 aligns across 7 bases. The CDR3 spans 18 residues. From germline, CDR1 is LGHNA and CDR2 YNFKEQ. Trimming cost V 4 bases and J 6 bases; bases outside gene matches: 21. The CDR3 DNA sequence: TGTGCCAGCAGCCCAGTGGTAAAGCGGGGCGAGAGTTTCTGCGAGCAGTACTTC. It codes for CASSPVVKRGESFCEQYF.

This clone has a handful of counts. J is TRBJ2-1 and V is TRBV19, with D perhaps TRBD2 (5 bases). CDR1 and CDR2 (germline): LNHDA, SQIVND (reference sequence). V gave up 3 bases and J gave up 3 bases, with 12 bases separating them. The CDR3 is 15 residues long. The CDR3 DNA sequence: TGTGCCAGTAGTATTTCGGGGAGTGGCTACAATGAGCAGTTCTTC. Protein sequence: CASSISGSGYNEQFF.

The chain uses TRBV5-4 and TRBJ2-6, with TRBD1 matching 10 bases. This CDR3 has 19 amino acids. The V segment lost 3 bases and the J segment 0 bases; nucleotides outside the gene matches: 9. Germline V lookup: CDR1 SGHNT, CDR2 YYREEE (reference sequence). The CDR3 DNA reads TGTGCCAGCAGCTGGGCCGTGACAGGGGGCCGCTCTGGGGCCAACGTCCTGACTTTC. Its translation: CASSWAVTGGRSGANVLTF.

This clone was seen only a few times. CDR3 in amino acids: CASSLNGESYEQYF. CDR3 DNA sequence: TGTGCCAGCAGCTTAAACGGGGAATCCTACGAGCAGTACTTC. The chain joins TRBV5-6 to TRBJ2-7; D might be TRBD2 (5 bases). Trimming removed 2 bases from V and 1 base from J, with 10 bases in between. CDR3 length: 14 residues. Germline V lookup: CDR1 SGHDT, CDR2 YYEEEE.

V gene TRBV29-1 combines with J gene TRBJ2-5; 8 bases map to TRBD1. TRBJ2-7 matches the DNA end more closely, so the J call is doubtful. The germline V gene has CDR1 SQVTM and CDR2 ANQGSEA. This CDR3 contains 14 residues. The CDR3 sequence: CSAVWTGYSYEQYF. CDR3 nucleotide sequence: TGCAGCGCCGTCTGGACAGGGTACTCCTACGAGCAGTACTTC.

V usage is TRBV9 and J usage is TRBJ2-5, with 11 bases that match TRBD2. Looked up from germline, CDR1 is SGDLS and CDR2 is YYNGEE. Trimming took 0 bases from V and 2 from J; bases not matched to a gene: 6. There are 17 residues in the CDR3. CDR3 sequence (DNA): TGTGCCAGCAGCGTAGGACTAGCGGGGAGGGGGCAAGAGACCCAGTACTTC. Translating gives CASSVGLAGRGQETQYF.

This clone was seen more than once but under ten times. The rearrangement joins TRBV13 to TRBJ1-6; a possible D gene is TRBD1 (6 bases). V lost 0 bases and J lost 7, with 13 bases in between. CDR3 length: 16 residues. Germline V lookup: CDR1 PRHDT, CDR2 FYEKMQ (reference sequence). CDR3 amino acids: CASSLGAGTNNSPLHF. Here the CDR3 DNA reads TGTGCCAGCAGCTTAGGGGCCGGGACAAACAATTCACCCCTCCACTTT.

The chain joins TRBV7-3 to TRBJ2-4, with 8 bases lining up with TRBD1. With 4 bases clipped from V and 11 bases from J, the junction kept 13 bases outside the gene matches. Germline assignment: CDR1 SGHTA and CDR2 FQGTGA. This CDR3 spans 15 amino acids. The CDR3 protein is CASSSPTTDRAVQYF. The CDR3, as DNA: TGTGCCAGCAGCTCCCCCACGACGGACAGGGCGGTTCAGTACTTC.

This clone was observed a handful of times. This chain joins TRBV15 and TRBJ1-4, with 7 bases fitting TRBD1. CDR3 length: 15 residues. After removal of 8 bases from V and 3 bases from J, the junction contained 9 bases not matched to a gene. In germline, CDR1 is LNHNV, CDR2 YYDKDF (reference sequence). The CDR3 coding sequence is TGTGCCACCTCCACAGGGGCCGCGTCTAATGAAAAACTGTTTTTT. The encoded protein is CATSTGAASNEKLFF. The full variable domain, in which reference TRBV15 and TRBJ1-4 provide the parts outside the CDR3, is DAMVIQNPRYQVTQFGKPVTLSCSQTLNHNVMYWYQQKSSQAPKLLFHYYDKDFNNEADTPDNFQSRRPNTSFCFLDIRSPGLGDTAMYLCATSTGAASNEKLFFGSGTQLSVL.